This T cell receptor beta chain was captured in a study of cytomegalovirus exposure and HLA in healthy donors. General study findings and limits: Available immune exposure information covered CMV serostatus only. DRB1 showed the most TCR associations and HLA-C the fewest in a later analysis, as rates varied by HLA locus. In a later analysis, specific HLA alleles were associated with about 18,000 TCR beta sequences at a 0.05 false discovery rate.

The PCR contained 60 Vbeta and 13 Jbeta primers. The protocol was immunoSEQ multiplex PCR, while the TCRdb copy is restricted to in-frame clones and leaves out a portion. This sample has approximately 130,000 clones; 82% occur once, and the top ten carry about 8.6%. This CDR3 comprises 14 residues. Germline V CDR1 and CDR2: SQVTM, ANQGSEA. Trimming cost V 5 bases and J 1 base; bases outside gene matches: 7. This clone was seen just once. The antigen remains unidentified. The source of this sequence is a woman between 45 and 60 years old in good health and CMV-seropositive. The V call is TRBV29-1, the J call TRBJ2-5; 7 bases are shared with TRBD1. The sample taken for sequencing was PBMCs. The CDR3 sequence is CSVRDRGVQETQYF. DNA for the CDR3: TGCAGCGTTAGGGACAGAGGGGTCCAAGAGACCCAGTACTTC.